This record concerns one TCR beta chain sequence. No antigen is known for it. These data come from a study of molecular identifiers for immune sequencing clone quantification. The overall study: The replicates split RNA from around 20,000 or 100,000 naive CD8 cells five ways and sequenced four.

Germline V lookup: CDR1 SGHDN, CDR2 FVKESK. The germline V and J ends were trimmed by 5 bases and 0 bases, with 7 bases remaining between them. This CDR3 has 13 residues. TCRdb processed the PCR reads anew with MiXCR; each CDR3 protein has one entry. This sample has about 98,000 distinct CDR3 sequences, with 35% found just once. Sorting was used to obtain naive CD8 T cells (CD8+CD4-CCR7+CD45RA+). Whole-study findings and limits: In naive cells, under 1% of molecules belonged to clones above 20 RNA copies, against over 99% in effector cells. Sharing of a barcode by identical TCR molecules could cause highly expanded clone sizes to be underestimated.

Specimen: naive CD8+ T cells from blood, with Jurkat cell RNA spiked in. This sample's subset: FACS-sorted CD8+CD4-CCR7+CD45RA+ naive T cells. The TCR was taken from a human donor in good health. Some libraries in this study had Jurkat cell RNA spiked in. This chain connects TRBV14 to TRBJ1-1; no reliable D call. In DNA form, the CDR3 reads TGTGCCAGCAGCTCCACGGTGAACACTGAAGCTTTCTTT. Its protein is CASSSTVNTEAFF.